These T cell receptor beta chains were read from a single sample in a study of blood T cells in healthy people across ages. TCRdb processed the 5' RACE reads anew with MiXCR; each CDR3 protein has one entry. Among over a million distinct CDR3 sequences listed, roughly 64% were seen once. What was sequenced was blood. Every receptor here comes from a young man in good health. Each CDR3 is given with its conserved first and last residue. D genes are given only for firm matches. Part of the rows lack a size; the others show once, few, many or a class for expanded clones.

J	D	size	V	CDR3	DNA
TRBJ2-2	NA	NA	TRBV7-9	CASSARQEATAGELFF	TGTGCCAGCAGCGCCAGACAGGAGGCTACCGCTGGGGAGCTGTTTTTT
TRBJ2-7	TRBD2	NA	TRBV20-1	CSARVTSGGSPRRYF	TGCAGTGCTAGGGTTACTAGCGGGGGGTCCCCCCGCAGGTACTTC
TRBJ1-1	NA	NA	TRBV29-1	CSVWEGRLTEAFF	TGCAGCGTGTGGGAGGGAAGGCTCACTGAAGCTTTCTTT
TRBJ2-3	NA	NA	TRBV5-1	CASRTGMGTTDTQYF	TGCGCCAGCAGAACAGGGATGGGGACCACAGATACGCAGTATTTT
TRBJ2-7	NA	NA	TRBV29-1	CSVESGPQAEQYF	TGCAGCGTTGAATCGGGGCCACAAGCAGAGCAGTACTTC
TRBJ2-2	NA	NA	TRBV10-3	CAISDFVRDTNTGELFF	TGTGCCATCAGTGACTTTGTGAGGGACACAAACACCGGGGAGCTGTTTTTT
TRBJ2-1	NA	NA	TRBV24-1	CATSDHTGTQTNEQFF	TGTGCCACCAGTGATCATACCGGGACACAGACCAATGAGCAGTTCTTC
TRBJ2-7	NA	NA	TRBV27	CASSKDRLGYEQYF	TGTGCCAGCAGCAAAGACAGGCTAGGCTACGAGCAGTACTTC
TRBJ2-5	TRBD1	few	TRBV5-4	CASSPLPTGFQETQYF	TGTGCCAGCAGCCCCTTGCCGACAGGGTTCCAAGAGACCCAGTACTTC
TRBJ2-7	NA	NA	TRBV3-1	CASSTTVYEQYF	TGTGCCAGCAGCACGACGGTCTACGAGCAGTACTTC
TRBJ1-2	NA	NA	TRBV5-1	CASSLDWGQDGYTF	TGCGCCAGCAGCTTGGATTGGGGGCAGGATGGCTACACCTTC
TRBJ2-7	TRBD1	NA	TRBV4-3	CASSQDRGQGSHEQYF	TGCGCCAGCAGCCAAGATAGAGGACAGGGTTCCCACGAGCAGTACTTC
TRBJ2-5	TRBD2	NA	TRBV7-2	CASSFLAGGSEEQYF	TGTGCCAGCAGCTTCCTTGCGGGGGGGTCTGAAGAGCAGTACTTC
TRBJ1-1	TRBD1	NA	TRBV6-1	CASRHRDREAEAFF	TGTGCCAGCAGACACCGGGACAGGGAGGCTGAAGCTTTCTTT
TRBJ2-3	NA	many	TRBV20-1	CSAGQRAWDTQYF	TGCAGTGCTGGACAGAGGGCTTGGGATACGCAGTATTTT
TRBJ2-7	TRBD1	once	TRBV9	CASSVAPGPQGDEQYF	TGTGCCAGCAGCGTTGCTCCGGGCCCGCAGGGGGACGAGCAGTACTTC
TRBJ2-3	NA	NA	TRBV24-1	CATSDFTDTQYF	TGTGCCACCAGTGATTTCACAGATACGCAGTATTTT